Listed below are T cell receptor beta chains from one sample, sequenced in a study of T cells in Graves' hyperthyroidism and ophthalmopathy. Using its own MiXCR run on the multiplex PCR reads, TCRdb lists one record per CDR3 protein. The data hold approximately 600,000 distinct CDR3 sequences, with 12% to 15% observed a single time. The sequencing input was blood. These receptors originate from a woman aged 18-35 years with Graves' ophthalmopathy. The conserved cysteine and the conserved F or W are not part of the CDR3 here. Clone size is shown for a subset of rows, as once, few, many or a class of expanded clone.

cdr3_aa clone_size j_call v_call
ASSPGLAGFYEQY many TRBJ2-7 TRBV7-9
SATQLAGGIYEQY few TRBJ2-7 TRBV20-1
ASSTGETEAF many TRBJ1-1 TRBV19
ASSLGRPPNEQF few TRBJ2-1 TRBV7-7
ASSSRPGAGAYEQY NA TRBJ2-7 TRBV6-2/TRBV6-3
SARVSGQGNSPLH many TRBJ1-6 TRBV20-1
ASSFSGRGETQY many TRBJ2-5 TRBV7-3
SVEFWDRGGETQY NA TRBJ2-5 TRBV29-1
AISSRLATNTGELF many TRBJ2-2 TRBV10-3
ASSAAGANVLT many TRBJ2-6 TRBV12-3/TRBV12-4
ASSVALGREAF few TRBJ1-1 TRBV9
ASSLAGVLREQY many TRBJ2-7 TRBV7-2
AISESAENIQY once TRBJ2-4 TRBV10-3
SASGRAAYEQF NA TRBJ2-1 TRBV20-1
ASTPDSNPYNEQF many TRBJ2-1 TRBV12-3/TRBV12-4
ASSQVLAGAGTDTQY few TRBJ2-3 TRBV3-1
ASSYTRAGELF many TRBJ2-2 TRBV6-2/TRBV6-3
ASSQEFREDTGELF few TRBJ2-2 TRBV4-1
ASSLLTRANTGELF many TRBJ2-2 TRBV5-5
AWISTGGNQPQH many TRBJ1-5 TRBV30
SASGTGQGPIIRQF NA TRBJ2-1 TRBV20-1
AISETNDRADGYT many TRBJ1-2 TRBV10-3
ASRLPGQGYNSPLH few TRBJ1-6 TRBV6-1
ASSSIYREGYEQY NA TRBJ2-7 TRBV6-1